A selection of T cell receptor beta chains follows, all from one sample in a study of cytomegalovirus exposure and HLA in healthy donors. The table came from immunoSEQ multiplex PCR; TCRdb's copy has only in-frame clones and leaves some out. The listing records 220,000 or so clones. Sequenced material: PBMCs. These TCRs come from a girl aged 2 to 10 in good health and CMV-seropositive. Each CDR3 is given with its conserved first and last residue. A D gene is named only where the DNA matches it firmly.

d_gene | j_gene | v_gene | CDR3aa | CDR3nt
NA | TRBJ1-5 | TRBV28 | CASSERGGTQPQHF | TGTGCCAGCAGTGAGCGAGGAGGCACCCAGCCCCAGCATTTT
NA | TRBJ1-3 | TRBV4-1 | CASRTQESSGNTIYF | TGCGCCAGCAGGACACAGGAGAGCTCTGGAAACACCATATATTTT
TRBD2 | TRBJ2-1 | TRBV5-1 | CASSLAGGSNEQFF | TGCGCCAGCAGCCTAGCGGGAGGAAGCAATGAGCAGTTCTTC
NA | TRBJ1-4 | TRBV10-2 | CASTGSRTDEKLFF | TGCGCCAGCACCGGGAGCCGGACCGATGAAAAACTGTTTTTT
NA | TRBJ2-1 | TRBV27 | CASSLAVGNEQFF | TGTGCCAGCAGTTTAGCGGTGGGCAATGAGCAGTTCTTC
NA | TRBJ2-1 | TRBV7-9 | CASRPTSSPSYNEQFF | TGTGCCAGCAGACCGACTAGTTCTCCTTCCTACAATGAGCAGTTCTTC
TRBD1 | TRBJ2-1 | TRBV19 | CASVGQGAGNEQFF | TGTGCCAGTGTAGGACAGGGGGCTGGCAATGAGCAGTTCTTC
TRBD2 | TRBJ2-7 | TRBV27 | CASSPRGLAGLSSYEQYF | TGTGCCAGCAGTCCGAGAGGACTAGCGGGCCTGAGCTCCTACGAGCAGTACTTC
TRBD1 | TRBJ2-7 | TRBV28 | CASSPGQGVGEQYF | TGTGCCAGCAGTCCCGGACAGGGAGTAGGCGAGCAGTACTTC
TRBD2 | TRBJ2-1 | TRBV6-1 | CASSEPGLGYNEQFF | TGTGCCAGCAGTGAACCCGGACTAGGATACAATGAGCAGTTCTTC
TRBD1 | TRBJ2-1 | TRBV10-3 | CAIRTGRVYNEQFF | TGTGCCATTCGGACAGGCCGAGTCTACAATGAGCAGTTCTTC
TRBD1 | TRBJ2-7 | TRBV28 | CASSEGQLGDEQYF | TGTGCCAGCAGTGAGGGACAGCTTGGCGACGAGCAGTACTTC
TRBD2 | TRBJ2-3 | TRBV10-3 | CAISISGSWTDTQYF | TGTGCCATCAGCATTAGCGGGAGTTGGACAGATACGCAGTATTTT
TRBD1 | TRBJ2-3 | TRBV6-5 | CASRVTGAGTDTQYF | TGTGCCAGCAGAGTGACAGGGGCCGGAACAGATACGCAGTATTTT
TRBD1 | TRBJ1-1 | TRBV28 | CASSFSFRDRTLVAFF | TGTGCCAGCAGTTTTTCCTTTCGGGACAGAACACTAGTGGCTTTCTTT
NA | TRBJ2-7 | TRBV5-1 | CASSGPGLEQYF | TGCGCCAGCAGCGGCCCAGGGCTCGAGCAGTACTTC
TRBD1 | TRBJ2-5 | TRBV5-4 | CASSIEDRGAHQETQYF | TGTGCCAGCAGCATAGAGGACAGGGGAGCCCACCAAGAGACCCAGTACTTC
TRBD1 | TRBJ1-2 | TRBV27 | CASSPGTGRGDYGYTF | TGTGCCAGCAGCCCCGGGACAGGGCGGGGTGACTATGGCTACACCTTC
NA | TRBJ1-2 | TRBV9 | CASSLGLGVSYTF | TGTGCCAGCAGCCTTGGACTAGGCGTAAGCTACACCTTC
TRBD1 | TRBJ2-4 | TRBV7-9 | CASSSTGVLAKNIQYF | TGTGCCAGCAGCTCTACAGGGGTCCTAGCCAAAAACATTCAGTACTTC
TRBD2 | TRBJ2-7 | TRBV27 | CASSFNPAGGVYEQYF | TGTGCCAGCAGTTTTAACCCAGCGGGAGGGGTCTACGAGCAGTACTTC
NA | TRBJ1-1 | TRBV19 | CASMYRVNTEAFF | TGTGCCAGTATGTACAGGGTGAACACTGAAGCTTTCTTT
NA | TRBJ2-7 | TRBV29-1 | CSAGGQYEQYF | TGCAGCGCCGGGGGACAGTACGAGCAGTACTTC
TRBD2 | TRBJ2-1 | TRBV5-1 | CASSSLAGGEYEQFF | TGCGCCAGCAGCTCGTTAGCGGGAGGGGAGTATGAGCAGTTCTTC
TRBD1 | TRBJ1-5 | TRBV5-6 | CASSLGTGGSIGNQPQHF | TGTGCCAGCAGCTTGGGGACAGGGGGCTCAATCGGCAATCAGCCCCAGCATTTT
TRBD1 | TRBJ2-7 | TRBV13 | CASSFGDRDHYEQYF | TGTGCCAGCAGCTTCGGGGACAGGGACCATTACGAGCAGTACTTC
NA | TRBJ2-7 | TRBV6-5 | CASSLGGSTYEQYF | TGTGCCAGCAGCCTTGGGGGCTCAACCTACGAGCAGTACTTC
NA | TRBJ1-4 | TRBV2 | CASRTADEKLFF | TGTGCCAGCAGGACAGCTGATGAAAAACTGTTTTTT
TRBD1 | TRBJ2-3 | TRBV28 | CASRTGGFTDTQYF | TGTGCCAGCAGGACAGGGGGCTTCACAGATACGCAGTATTTT
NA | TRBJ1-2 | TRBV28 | CASSLPGSYYGYTF | TGTGCCAGCAGTTTGCCAGGGTCCTACTATGGCTACACCTTC
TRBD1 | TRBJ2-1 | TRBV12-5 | CASGLGTGNEQFF | TGTGCTAGTGGTTTAGGGACAGGGAATGAGCAGTTCTTC
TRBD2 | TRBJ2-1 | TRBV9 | CASSARTSGAYNEQFF | TGTGCCAGCAGCGCTCGGACTAGCGGGGCCTACAATGAGCAGTTCTTC
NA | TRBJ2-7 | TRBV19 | CASSQGYEQYF | TGTGCCAGTAGCCAGGGCTACGAGCAGTACTTT
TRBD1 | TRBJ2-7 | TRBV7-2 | CASSIQTGPYEQYF | TGTGCCAGCAGCATCCAGACAGGGCCCTACGAGCAGTACTTC
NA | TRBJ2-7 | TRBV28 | CASSFSPYEQYF | TGTGCCAGCAGTTTTAGTCCCTACGAGCAGTACTTC
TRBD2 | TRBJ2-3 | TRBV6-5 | CASGGGIFGTDTQYF | TGTGCCAGCGGGGGGGGTATATTCGGTACAGATACGCAGTATTTT
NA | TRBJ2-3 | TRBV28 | CASSLGGSSDTQYF | TGTGCCAGCAGTTTAGGAGGGAGCTCAGATACGCAGTATTTT
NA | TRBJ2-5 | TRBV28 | CASTSLVSQETQYF | TGTGCCAGCACCTCGTTAGTAAGCCAAGAGACCCAGTACTTC
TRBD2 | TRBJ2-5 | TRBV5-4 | CASSGGLAEETQYF | TGTGCCAGCAGCGGGGGACTAGCGGAAGAGACCCAGTACTTC
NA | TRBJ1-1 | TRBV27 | CASSHIWASTEAFF | TGTGCCAGCAGTCATATTTGGGCGAGCACTGAAGCTTTCTTT
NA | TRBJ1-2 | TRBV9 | CASSANGPYGYTF | TGTGCCAGCAGCGCTAATGGGCCTTATGGCTACACCTTC
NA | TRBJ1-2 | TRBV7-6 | CASSPRAGPANYGYTF | TGTGCCAGCAGCCCGAGGGCGGGCCCCGCTAACTATGGCTACACCTTC
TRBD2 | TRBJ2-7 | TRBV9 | CASSVDPGTSVPEQYF | TGTGCCAGCAGCGTAGACCCCGGGACTAGCGTTCCCGAGCAGTACTTC
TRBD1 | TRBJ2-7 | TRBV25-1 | CASSGLTGFPYEQYF | TGTGCCAGCAGTGGGTTGACAGGGTTCCCCTACGAGCAGTACTTC
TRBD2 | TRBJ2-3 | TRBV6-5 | CASSYVAGGDTQYF | TGTGCCAGCAGTTACGTGGCGGGAGGGGATACGCAGTATTTT
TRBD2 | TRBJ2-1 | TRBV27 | CASRRAGLADYNEQFF | TGTGCCAGCAGGCGGGCGGGGCTAGCGGATTACAATGAGCAGTTCTTC
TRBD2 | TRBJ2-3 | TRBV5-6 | CASSPGTTNTDTQYF | TGTGCCAGCAGCCCCGGGACTACGAACACAGATACGCAGTATTTT
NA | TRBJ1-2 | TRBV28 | CASSQGHGYTF | TGTGCCAGCAGCCAAGGACACGGCTACACCTTC
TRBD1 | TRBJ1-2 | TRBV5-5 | CASSWYGQGENGYTF | TGTGCCAGCAGCTGGTATGGGCAGGGGGAGAATGGCTACACCTTC
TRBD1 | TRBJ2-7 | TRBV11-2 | CASSPQPGQLYEQYF | TGTGCCAGCAGCCCACAACCGGGACAGCTCTACGAGCAGTACTTC
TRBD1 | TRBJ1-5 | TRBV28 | CASSPGTGNQPQHF | TGTGCCAGCAGCCCCGGGACAGGGAATCAGCCCCAGCATTTT
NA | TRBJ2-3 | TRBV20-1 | CSASVTDTQYF | TGCAGTGCTAGCGTAACAGATACGCAGTATTTT
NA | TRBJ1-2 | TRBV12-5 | CASGLPTGGYTF | TGTGCTAGTGGTTTGCCGACAGGTGGCTACACCTTC
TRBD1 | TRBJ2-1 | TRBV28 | CASSLSYPRTGLGNEQFF | TGTGCCAGCAGTTTAAGCTACCCCCGGACAGGGTTGGGCAATGAGCAGTTCTTC
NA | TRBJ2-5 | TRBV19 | CASSRRQIPQETQYF | TGTGCCAGTAGCAGGAGGCAGATCCCCCAAGAGACCCAGTACTTC
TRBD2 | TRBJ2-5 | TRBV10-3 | CAISGPTSGGGRETQYF | TGTGCCATCAGTGGTCCGACTAGCGGGGGGGGGCGAGAGACCCAGTACTTC
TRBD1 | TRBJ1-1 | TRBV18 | CASSPTGAPVNTEAFF | TGTGCCAGCTCACCTACAGGGGCCCCAGTGAACACTGAAGCTTTCTTT